This is a list of T cell receptor beta chains from one sample in a study of T cell responses to AZD1222 COVID-19 vaccine. Generated by immunoSEQ multiplex PCR, the TCRdb table keeps only in-frame clones and is missing some. The repertoire holds over 130,000 clones, with 70% to 90% as singletons. The sample here was peripheral blood, taken on day 0 of AZD1222 vaccination. The receptors stem from an adult in good health. Each CDR3 is given with its conserved first and last residue.

V: TRBV10-2
J: TRBJ2-1
CDR3: CASMSPYNEQFF

V: TRBV18
J: TRBJ2-1
CDR3: CASSPPSDWRGNEQFF

V: TRBV5-4
J: TRBJ2-7
CDR3: CASSSYRNSQYF

V: TRBV2
J: TRBJ1-1
CDR3: CASSRQTVNTEAFF

V: TRBV4-1
J: TRBJ1-3
CDR3: CASSPMGISGNTIYF

V: TRBV7-8
J: TRBJ1-2
CDR3: CASSLGGGYGYTF

V: TRBV9
J: TRBJ2-7
CDR3: CASSVKAETYEQYF

V: TRBV13
J: TRBJ2-7
CDR3: CASSPGQSGNEQYF

V: TRBV4-3
J: TRBJ1-1
CDR3: CASSQDRGTEAFF

V: TRBV7-2
J: TRBJ1-1
CDR3: CASSLVARQAFF

V: TRBV3-1/TRBV3-2
J: TRBJ2-3
CDR3: CASSPGEGPDTQYF

V: TRBV24-1
J: TRBJ2-2
CDR3: CATSDGGTGGNGELFF

V: TRBV6-5
J: TRBJ2-1
CDR3: CASSYSDSNEQFF

V: TRBV15
J: TRBJ2-7
CDR3: CATSRTRQGSYEQYF

V: TRBV30
J: TRBJ1-2
CDR3: CAWSVMVFYGYTF

V: TRBV6-2/TRBV6-3
J: TRBJ2-1
CDR3: CASSYFGGDVPNEQFF

V: TRBV7-2
J: TRBJ2-7
CDR3: CASSLAEGQGYEQYF

V: TRBV3-1/TRBV3-2
J: TRBJ1-6
CDR3: CASGATGNSPLHF

V: TRBV7-9
J: TRBJ1-2
CDR3: CASSAGRGTNYGYTF

V: TRBV7-2
J: TRBJ2-2
CDR3: CASSLAPPGVGGTGELFF

V: TRBV2
J: TRBJ1-2
CDR3: CASSESVIQDGYTF

V: TRBV12-3/TRBV12-4
J: TRBJ1-1
CDR3: CASTPTENTEAFF

V: TRBV9
J: TRBJ2-3
CDR3: CASSVTGGHSTDTQYF

V: TRBV13
J: TRBJ2-1
CDR3: CATPSGTTGEQFF

V: TRBV3-1/TRBV3-2
J: TRBJ2-7
CDR3: CASSQGISSGKKTYEQYF

V: TRBV30
J: TRBJ1-6
CDR3: CAWRDNSPLHF

V: TRBV4-2
J: TRBJ1-2
CDR3: CASSQAPGRVDGYTF

V: TRBV3-1/TRBV3-2
J: TRBJ2-7
CDR3: CASSQGTTYEQYF

V: TRBV18
J: TRBJ1-4
CDR3: CASSPPTSSGEKLFF

V: TRBV6-5
J: TRBJ2-7
CDR3: CASSHGDEQYF